The 30 T cell receptor beta chains below come from one sample, sequenced in a study of cytomegalovirus exposure and HLA in healthy donors. A multiplex PCR was run with 60 Vbeta primers and 13 Jbeta primers. The method was immunoSEQ multiplex PCR; TCRdb's version includes in-frame clones alone and lacks a portion of them. Seen here are 100,000 to 150,000 clones, roughly 82% observed once, and the top ten hold around 14%. Source material: PBMCs. The source of these receptors is a woman aged 60 to 75 in good health and CMV-seropositive.

This sequence joins TRBV7-2 and TRBJ2-3; D perhaps matches TRBD1 (6 bases). The germline gives CDR1 SGHTA, CDR2 FQGNSA. Trimming pared 2 bases from V and 4 bases from J, leaving 10 bases between. The CDR3 consists of 14 residues. Here the CDR3 DNA reads TGTGCCAGCAGCTTAACTGGGGGCGCAGATACGCAGTATTTT. Its translation: CASSLTGGADTQYF. Supplemented by reference TRBV7-2 and TRBJ2-3, the full variable domain reads GAGVSQSPSNKVTEKGKDVELRCDPISGHTALYWYRQSLGQGLEFLIYFQGNSAPDKSGLPSDRFSAERTGGSVSTLTIQRTQQEDSAVYLCASSLTGGADTQYFGPGTRLTVL.

The chain is built from TRBV5-1 and TRBJ2-3, with 7 bases lining up with TRBD1. Germline V lookup: CDR1 SGHRS, CDR2 YFSETQ. J lost 3 bases, V lost 7 bases, and 8 bases had no gene match. CDR3 size: 14 residues. The CDR3 bases are TGCGCCAGCGTTGAGGGGGCAAGGACAGATACGCAGTATTTT. This codes for CASVEGARTDTQYF.

V usage is TRBV6-5 and J usage is TRBJ2-2; 9 bases are a match to TRBD1. CDR3 length: 15 residues. V was clipped by 6 bases and J by 5 bases; unmatched bases: 7. The germline V gene has CDR1 MNHEY and CDR2 SVGAGI. The CDR3 DNA reads as TGTGCCAGCAGGCACGACAGGGGGAGAACCGGGGAGCTGTTTTTT. Residues: CASRHDRGRTGELFF.

The rearrangement links TRBV19 to TRBJ2-5; 7 bases agree with TRBD1. CDR3 length equals 15 residues. Germline V CDR1 and CDR2: LNHDA, SQIVND (reference sequence). V shed 5 bases and J 3 bases; nucleotides not matched to a gene: 9. The CDR3 protein is CASSGHGTVEETQYF. The CDR3 DNA sequence: TGTGCCAGTAGTGGCCACGGGACAGTCGAAGAGACCCAGTACTTC.

With regard to this clone: The same CDR3 can be traced to other DNA sequences in this sample. The chain employs TRBV9 and TRBJ1-2; D unresolved. Per germline, CDR1 SGDLS and CDR2 YYNGEE. CDR3 length equals 15 residues. Trimming stripped 0 bases from V and 0 bases from J, with 9 bases between. DNA for the CDR3: TGTGCCAGCAGCGTAGGACACGCAACTAACTATGGCTACACCTTC. Translating it yields CASSVGHATNYGYTF.

The CDR3 sequence is CASSWTSGTTYEQYF. Written as DNA, the CDR3 is TGTGCCAGCAGTTGGACTAGCGGAACCACCTACGAGCAGTACTTC. J is TRBJ2-7 and V is TRBV27; 10 bases are shared with TRBD2. The CDR3 extends over 15 amino acids. Germline V lookup: CDR1 MNHEY, CDR2 SMNVEV (reference sequence). Trimming cost V 4 bases and J 2 bases; bases outside gene matches: 5.

This chain uses TRBV9 with TRBJ1-2, with D perhaps TRBD1 (5 bases). CDR3 length: 17 amino acids. Germline CDR1 is SGDLS and CDR2 is YYNGEE. V was trimmed by 4 bases and J by 8 bases, leaving 27 bases between them. The CDR3 nucleotides read TGTGCCAGCAGCAAATACGGGACCGCGGGGGGAGCGAGGGGCTACACCTTC. This gives the protein CASSKYGTAGGARGYTF.

This chain links TRBV4-3 with TRBJ2-5, with 9 bases fitting TRBD1. The DNA end favors TRBJ2-7, so the J call may be wrong. CDR1 is LGHNA, CDR2 YSLEER, per germline. The CDR3 length is 16 residues. The DNA for the CDR3 is TGCGCCAGCAGCCAAGATGTTGGACAGGGGTCCTACGAGCAGTACTTC. Amino acid sequence: CASSQDVGQGSYEQYF.

The chain couples TRBV7-2 to TRBJ1-1; 7 bases are shared with TRBD1. The J segment lost 6 bases and the V segment lost 5 bases, leaving 6 bases of the junction unmatched. The CDR3 extends over 13 amino acids. The germline V gene has CDR1 SGHTA and CDR2 FQGNSA. CDR3 in DNA: TGTGCCAGCAGCATTGACAGGGCCGCTGAAGCTTTCTTT. This codes for CASSIDRAAEAFF.

This rearrangement joins TRBV6-5 to TRBJ2-3, with 7 bases fitting TRBD1. The germline V gene has CDR1 MNHEY and CDR2 SVGAGI. J lost 1 base, V lost 0 bases, and 1 base had no gene match. CDR3 size: 15 residues. The CDR3 loop reads CASSYSGTGTDTQYF. CDR3 DNA: TGTGCCAGCAGTTACTCCGGGACAGGCACAGATACGCAGTATTTT.

This rearrangement joins TRBV7-2 to TRBJ2-2; D remains ambiguous. The CDR3 runs to 14 residues. V was trimmed by 1 base and J by 5 bases, leaving 8 bases between them. From germline, CDR1 is SGHTA and CDR2 FQGNSA. Here the CDR3 DNA reads TGTGCCAGCAGCTTAGATTACGGGACCGGGGAGCTGTTTTTT. Protein sequence: CASSLDYGTGELFF. The full variable domain, rest sourced from reference TRBV7-2 and TRBJ2-2, is GAGVSQSPSNKVTEKGKDVELRCDPISGHTALYWYRQSLGQGLEFLIYFQGNSAPDKSGLPSDRFSAERTGGSVSTLTIQRTQQEDSAVYLCASSLDYGTGELFFGEGSRLTVL.

The gene calls are TRBV7-2 and TRBJ1-3; TRBD1 might be the D (5 bases). Trimming removed 3 bases from V and 4 bases from J, with 19 bases in between. The CDR3 is 17 residues long. CDR1 and CDR2 from the germline V gene are SGHTA and FQGNSA. The CDR3 DNA reads TGTGCCAGCAGCTTGCAGGGATTAGGAAGGATGGGAAACACCATATATTTT. Translating it yields CASSLQGLGRMGNTIYF.

This clone has only one observation. The genes are TRBV29-1 and TRBJ1-6; 10 nucleotides match TRBD1. V was clipped by 7 bases and J by 8 bases; unmatched bases: 2. Germline V CDR1 and CDR2: SQVTM, ANQGSEA. The CDR3 extends over 12 amino acids. CDR3 sequence: CSAGTGDSPLHF. CDR3 coding DNA: TGCAGCGCCGGGACAGGGGATTCACCCCTCCACTTT. Together with reference TRBV29-1 and TRBJ1-6, the CDR3 gives the full variable domain: SAVISQKPSRDICQRGTSLTIQCQVDSQVTMMFWYRQQPGQSLTLIATANQGSEATYESGFVIDKFPISRPNLTFSTLTVSNMSPEDSSIYLCSAGTGDSPLHFGNGTRLTVT.

The CDR3 nucleotides read TGTGCCTGGGGGACCGGGACAGGGATTGAAAAACTGTTTTTT. Its translation is CAWGTGTGIEKLFF. The J gene is TRBJ1-4, the V gene TRBV30; 9 bases align to TRBD1. CDR3 length equals 14 residues. With V trimmed by 5 bases and J by 7 bases, 8 bases remained unmatched. Germline V gene lookup returns CDR1 GTSNPN and CDR2 SVGIG (reference sequence).

The chain has TRBV19 and TRBJ1-1; the match to TRBD1 covers 9 bases. From germline, CDR1 is LNHDA and CDR2 SQIVND (reference sequence). V lost 7 bases to trimming and J lost 3 bases; unmatched junction nucleotides: 15. The CDR3 runs 17 residues. The CDR3 bases are TGTGCCAGTAATACAGGGACAGGGCGATCGTGGGACACTGAAGCTTTCTTT. It yields the protein CASNTGTGRSWDTEAFF.

This chain links TRBV7-2 with TRBJ2-3; 8 nucleotides align to TRBD2. V shed 0 bases and J 6 bases; nucleotides not matched to a gene: 8. CDR1 and CDR2 (germline): SGHTA, FQGNSA. The CDR3 consists of 16 residues. The CDR3 spells CASSLAGSGNRDTQYF. For the CDR3, the DNA is TGTGCCAGCAGCTTAGCGGGTAGCGGGAATCGGGATACGCAGTATTTT.

Comments on this clone: Other DNA variants within this sample encode the same CDR3. The chain uses TRBV9 and TRBJ1-3, with D perhaps matching TRBD1 (5 bases). Germline V gives CDR1 SGDLS, CDR2 YYNGEE. Trimming pared 0 bases from V and 0 bases from J, leaving 7 bases between. The CDR3 sequence is 15 residues long. DNA for the CDR3: TGTGCCAGCAGCGTAGAAGGGGACTCTGGAAACACCATATATTTT. It codes for CASSVEGDSGNTIYF.

The CDR3 region is CASRPQTSVSYNEQFF. DNA for the CDR3: TGTGCCAGCAGACCTCAGACTAGCGTGTCCTACAATGAGCAGTTCTTC. V gene TRBV6-6 combines with J gene TRBJ2-1; 8 nucleotides line up with TRBD2. The CDR3 consists of 16 residues. Germline-derived CDR1 and CDR2 are MNHNY and SVGAGI (reference sequence). V shed 6 bases and J 1 base; nucleotides not matched to a gene: 8.

The chain combines TRBV7-2 with TRBJ2-5; D remains unclear. Trimming pared 3 bases from V and 2 bases from J, leaving 7 bases between. The germline CDR1 and CDR2 sequences are SGHTA and FQGNSA. CDR3 size: 13 residues. The CDR3 bases are TGTGCCAGCAGCTTCCGGGTACAAGAGACCCAGTACTTC. This encodes CASSFRVQETQYF.

The rearrangement joins TRBV4-3 to TRBJ1-4; D not resolved. This CDR3 is built from 12 residues. With 2 bases removed from V and 7 bases from J, the gap between germline ends came to 5 bases. Germline CDR1 and CDR2: LGHNA and YSLEER. The CDR3 region is CASSQLPEKLFF. The CDR3 bases are TGCGCCAGCAGCCAACTTCCTGAAAAACTGTTTTTT.

Concerning this clone: The junction does not match germline at one end; this may be a read error. This chain uses TRBV5-8 with TRBJ2-2; TRBD2 matches at 11 bases. CDR3 length equals 19 residues. The germline V gene encodes CDR1 SGHTS and CDR2 YDEGEE. In nucleotides, the CDR3 is TGTGCCAGCATCTTGGGGCTTACTAGCGGGAGAACGGGCACCGGGGAGCTGTTTTTT. It is translated as CASILGLTSGRTGTGELFF. The variable domain in full, completed from reference TRBV5-8 and TRBJ2-2, reads EAGVTQSPTHLIKTRGQQATLRCSPISGHTSVYWYQQALGLGLQFLLWYDEGEERNRGNFPPRFSGRQFPNYSSELNVNALELEDSALYLCASILGLTSGRTGTGELFFGEGSRLTVL.

The rearrangement joins TRBV9 to TRBJ1-4; 9 bases are a match to TRBD1. The germline V gene encodes CDR1 SGDLS and CDR2 YYNGEE. The CDR3 contains 14 residues. V shed 3 bases, J shed 8 bases, and the junction held 5 bases outside the gene matches. The CDR3 here is CASSADRGREKLFF. CDR3 bases: TGTGCCAGCAGCGCGGACAGGGGAAGGGAAAAACTGTTTTTT. Full variable domain (outside the CDR3, taken from reference TRBV9 and TRBJ1-4): DSGVTQTPKHLITATGQRVTLRCSPRSGDLSVYWYQQSLDQGLQFLIQYYNGEERAKGNILERFSAQQFPDLHSELNLSSLELGDSALYFCASSADRGREKLFFGSGTQLSVL.

The table lists this clone with a few counts. The chain has TRBV19 and TRBJ1-2; 9 nucleotides match TRBD1. Germline V CDR1 and CDR2: LNHDA, SQIVND (reference sequence). V lost 5 bases and J lost 1; bases outside the gene matches: 5. The CDR3 contains 15 residues. CDR3 residues: CASSPDRGRNYGYTF. CDR3 DNA sequence: TGTGCCAGTAGTCCGGACAGGGGCCGTAACTATGGCTACACCTTC.

Judged by abundance, this clone is medium-sized. The gene calls are TRBV7-2 and TRBJ2-1, with 8 nucleotides matching TRBD2. The J segment lost 10 bases and the V segment lost 5 bases, leaving 4 bases of the junction unmatched. CDR1 and CDR2 (germline): SGHTA, FQGNSA. This CDR3 is built from 12 residues. This chain's CDR3 is CASSPVAGEQFF. The CDR3 DNA is TGTGCCAGCAGCCCCGTAGCGGGAGAGCAGTTCTTC.

Details on this clone: Other DNA sequences in this specimen translate into the identical CDR3. The chain links TRBV9 to TRBJ2-5; 8 nucleotides line up with TRBD2. V trimming: 0 bases; J trimming: 5 bases; junction bases outside the gene matches: 6. Germline loops: CDR1 SGDLS, CDR2 YYNGEE. This CDR3 has 15 amino acids. CDR3 bases: TGTGCCAGCAGCGTAGCGGGAGGGCTTCAGGAGACCCAGTACTTC. Amino acid sequence: CASSVAGGLQETQYF. The full variable domain, rest sourced from reference TRBV9 and TRBJ2-5, is DSGVTQTPKHLITATGQRVTLRCSPRSGDLSVYWYQQSLDQGLQFLIQYYNGEERAKGNILERFSAQQFPDLHSELNLSSLELGDSALYFCASSVAGGLQETQYFGPGTRLLVL.

The CDR3 reads CASSGLADYNEQFF. The CDR3 DNA is TGTGCCAGCAGCGGACTAGCGGACTACAATGAGCAGTTCTTC. V usage is TRBV7-2 and J usage is TRBJ2-1, with TRBD2 matching over 10 bases. V was pared by 5 bases and J by 3 bases, with 1 base of the junction left unmatched. Germline CDR1 reads SGHTA; CDR2 reads FQGNSA. The CDR3 consists of 14 residues.

CDR3 loop: CASSTRERDRAFF. CDR3 coding DNA: TGTGCCAGTAGTACTAGAGAGAGGGACAGAGCTTTCTTT. V usage is TRBV19 and J usage is TRBJ1-1; 7 nucleotides match TRBD1. J was trimmed by 10 bases and V by 4 bases; bases with no gene match: 9. This CDR3 is 13 amino acids long. Per the germline V gene, CDR1 is LNHDA and CDR2 is SQIVND (reference sequence).

This clone was counted between two and nine times. The chain uses TRBV4-3 and TRBJ2-7; 8 bases line up with TRBD1. V lost 2 bases and J lost 3; bases outside the gene matches: 12. Germline V gene lookup returns CDR1 LGHNA and CDR2 YSLEER. The CDR3 has 17 amino acids. The CDR3 sequence is CASSQQHGQGQIYEQYF. The CDR3 nucleotides are TGCGCCAGCAGCCAACAACACGGACAGGGCCAAATCTACGAGCAGTACTTC.

A few counts support this clone. This chain connects TRBV19 to TRBJ2-3, with a tentative D call TRBD2 (6 bases). CDR1 and CDR2 (germline): LNHDA, SQIVND (reference sequence). The V gene lost 3 bases and the J gene lost 4 bases, with 11 bases spanning the gap. The CDR3 loop spans 14 amino acids. In DNA, the CDR3 is TGTGCCAGTAGTATTTGGGAGGCCGCAGATACGCAGTATTTT. Protein product: CASSIWEAADTQYF.

There are a few counts of this clone. The V gene is TRBV18, the J gene TRBJ2-3; 10 nucleotides agree with TRBD2. From germline, CDR1 is KGHSH and CDR2 LQKENI. V gave up 3 bases and J gave up 3 bases; unmatched junction bases: 9. This CDR3 is 17 amino acids long. For the CDR3, the DNA is TGTGCCAGCTCACCCACTCGTCTAGCGGGAGTAACAGATACGCAGTATTTT. This encodes CASSPTRLAGVTDTQYF.